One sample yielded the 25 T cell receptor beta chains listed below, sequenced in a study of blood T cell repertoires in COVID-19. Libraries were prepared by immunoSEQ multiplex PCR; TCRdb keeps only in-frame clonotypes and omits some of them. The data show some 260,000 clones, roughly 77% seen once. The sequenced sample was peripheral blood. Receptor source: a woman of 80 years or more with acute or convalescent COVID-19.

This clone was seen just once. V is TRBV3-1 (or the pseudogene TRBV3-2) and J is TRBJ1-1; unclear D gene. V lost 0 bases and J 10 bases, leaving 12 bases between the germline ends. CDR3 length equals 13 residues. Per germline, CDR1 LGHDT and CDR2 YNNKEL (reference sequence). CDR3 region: CASSQDRDTRAFF. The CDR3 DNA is TGTGCCAGCAGCCAAGATCGAGACACGCGAGCTTTCTTT.

In DNA, the CDR3 is TGTGCCATCCGACAGGGGCCTAGGGACACTGAAGCTTTCTTT. It specifies CAIRQGPRDTEAFF. The V call is TRBV10-3, the J call TRBJ1-1; 8 positions match TRBD1. V lost 8 bases, J lost 3 bases, and 8 bases stayed unmatched. Germline V lookup: CDR1 ENHRY, CDR2 SYGVKD. The CDR3 loop spans 14 amino acids.

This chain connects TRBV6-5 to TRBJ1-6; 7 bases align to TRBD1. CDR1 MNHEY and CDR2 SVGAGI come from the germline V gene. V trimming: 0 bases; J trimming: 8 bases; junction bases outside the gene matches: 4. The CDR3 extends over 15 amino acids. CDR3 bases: TGTGCCAGCAGTTACTCTCGGCAGGGGGATTCACCCCTCCACTTT. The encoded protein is CASSYSRQGDSPLHF.

The CDR3 region has the DNA TGTGCCAGCAGGGACAGGGAGGTGACTGAAGCTTTCTTT. Translation gives CASRDREVTEAFF. The chain couples TRBV11-2 to TRBJ1-1; 8 bases line up with TRBD1. The CDR3 covers 13 residues. Germline lookup yields CDR1 SGHAT and CDR2 FQNNGV. Trimming took 6 bases from V and 5 from J; bases not matched to a gene: 5.

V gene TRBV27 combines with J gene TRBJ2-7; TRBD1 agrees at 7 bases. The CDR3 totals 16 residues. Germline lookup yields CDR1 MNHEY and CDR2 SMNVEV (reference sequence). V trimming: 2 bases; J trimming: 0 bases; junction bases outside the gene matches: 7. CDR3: CASSLLTRTGSYEQYF. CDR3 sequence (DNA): TGTGCCAGCAGTTTACTCACGAGGACAGGCTCCTACGAGCAGTACTTC.

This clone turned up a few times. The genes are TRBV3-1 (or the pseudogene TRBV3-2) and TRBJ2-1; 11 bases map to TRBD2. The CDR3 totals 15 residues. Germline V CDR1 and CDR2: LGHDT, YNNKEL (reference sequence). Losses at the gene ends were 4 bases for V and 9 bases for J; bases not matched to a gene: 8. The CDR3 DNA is TGTGCCAGCAGCCCCTTAGCGGGAGGGATAATTGAGCAGTTCTTC. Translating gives CASSPLAGGIIEQFF.

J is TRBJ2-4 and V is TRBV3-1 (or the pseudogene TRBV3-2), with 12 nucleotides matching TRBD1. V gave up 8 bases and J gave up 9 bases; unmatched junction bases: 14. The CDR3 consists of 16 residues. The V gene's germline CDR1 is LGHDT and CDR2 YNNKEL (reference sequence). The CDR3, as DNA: TGTGCCAGCGGACGCGGGACAGGGGGCTACCGGGGCATTCAGTACTTC. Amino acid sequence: CASGRGTGGYRGIQYF.

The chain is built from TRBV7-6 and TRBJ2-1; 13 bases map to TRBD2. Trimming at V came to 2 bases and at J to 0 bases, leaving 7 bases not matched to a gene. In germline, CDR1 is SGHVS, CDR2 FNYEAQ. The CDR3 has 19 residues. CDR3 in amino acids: CASSLLTSGGTSSYNEQFF. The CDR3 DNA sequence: TGTGCCAGCAGCTTACTGACTAGCGGGGGGACGAGCTCCTACAATGAGCAGTTCTTC.

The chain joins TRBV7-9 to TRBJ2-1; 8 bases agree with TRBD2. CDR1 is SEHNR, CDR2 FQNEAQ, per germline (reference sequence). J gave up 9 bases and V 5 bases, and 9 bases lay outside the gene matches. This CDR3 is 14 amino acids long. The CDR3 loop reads CASSLTGTSGEQFF. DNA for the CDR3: TGTGCCAGCAGCCTGACCGGGACTAGTGGTGAGCAGTTCTTC.

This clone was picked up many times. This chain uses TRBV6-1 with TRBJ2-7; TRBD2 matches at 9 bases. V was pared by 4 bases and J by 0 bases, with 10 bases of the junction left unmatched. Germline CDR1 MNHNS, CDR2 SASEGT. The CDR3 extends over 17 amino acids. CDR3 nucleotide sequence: TGTGCCAGCAGTGGACGGGGGATAGCGGGGGCCTCCTACGAGCAGTACTTC. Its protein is CASSGRGIAGASYEQYF.

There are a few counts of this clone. The CDR3 loop is CASSLQVEKLFF. For the CDR3, the DNA is TGTGCCAGCAGCTTACAAGTGGAAAAACTGTTTTTT. V usage is TRBV5-5 and J usage is TRBJ1-4; D is uncertain. CDR3 size: 12 residues. CDR1 is SGHKS, CDR2 YYEKEE, per germline (reference sequence). Trimming left V 2 bases short and J 8 bases short, with 7 bases between. The full variable domain, in which reference TRBV5-5 and TRBJ1-4 provide the parts outside the CDR3, is DAGVTQSPTHLIKTRGQQVTLRCSPISGHKSVSWYQQVLGQGPQFIFQYYEKEERGRGNFPDRFSARQFPNYSSELNVNALLLGDSALYLCASSLQVEKLFFGSGTQLSVL.

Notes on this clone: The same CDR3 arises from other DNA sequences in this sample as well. The CDR3 is CASSYSGTPLHF. The CDR3 nucleotides are TGTGCCAGCAGTTACTCGGGCACACCCCTCCACTTT. The chain links TRBV6-5 to TRBJ1-6, with D unclear. The V gene's germline CDR1 is MNHEY and CDR2 SVGAGI. With 0 bases removed from V and 11 bases from J, the gap between germline ends came to 5 bases. This CDR3 is built from 12 residues.

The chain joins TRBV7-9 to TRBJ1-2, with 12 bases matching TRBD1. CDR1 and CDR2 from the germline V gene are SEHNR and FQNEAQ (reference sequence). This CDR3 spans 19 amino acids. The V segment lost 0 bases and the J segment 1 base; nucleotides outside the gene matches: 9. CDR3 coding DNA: TGTGCCAGCAGCTTAGCGCGTGGGACAGGGGGCCCCCTTAACTATGGCTACACCTTC. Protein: CASSLARGTGGPLNYGYTF.

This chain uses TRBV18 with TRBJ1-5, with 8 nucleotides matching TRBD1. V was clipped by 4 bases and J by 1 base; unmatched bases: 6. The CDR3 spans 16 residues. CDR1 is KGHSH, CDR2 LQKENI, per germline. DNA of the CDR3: TGTGCCAGCTCACTTCAGGGGGCGGGGAGCAATCAGCCCCAGCATTTT. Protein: CASSLQGAGSNQPQHF.

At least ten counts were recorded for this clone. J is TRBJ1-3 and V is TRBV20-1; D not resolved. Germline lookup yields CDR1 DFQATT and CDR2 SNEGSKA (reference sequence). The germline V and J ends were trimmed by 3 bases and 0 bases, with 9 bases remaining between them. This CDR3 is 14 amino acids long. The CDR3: CSASGRVSGNTIYF. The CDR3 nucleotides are TGCAGTGCTAGTGGGCGGGTCTCTGGAAACACCATATATTTT.

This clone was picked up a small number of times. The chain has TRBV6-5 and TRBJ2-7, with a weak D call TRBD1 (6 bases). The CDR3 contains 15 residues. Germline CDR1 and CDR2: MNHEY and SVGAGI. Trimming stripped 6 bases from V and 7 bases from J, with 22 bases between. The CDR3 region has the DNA TGTGCCAGCAGGCAACATACAGGGAAGGCGTTTGAGCAGTACTTC. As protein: CASRQHTGKAFEQYF.

The CDR3 DNA reads as TGTGCCAGCAGCAGGGACTCTTTTGGCTACACCTTC. It codes for CASSRDSFGYTF. V gene TRBV7-9 combines with J gene TRBJ1-2; D possibly corresponds to TRBD1 (5 bases). Germline-derived CDR1 and CDR2 are SEHNR and FQNEAQ (reference sequence). Trimming took off 5 bases at V and 7 bases at J, with 11 bases between the two ends. The CDR3 runs 12 residues.

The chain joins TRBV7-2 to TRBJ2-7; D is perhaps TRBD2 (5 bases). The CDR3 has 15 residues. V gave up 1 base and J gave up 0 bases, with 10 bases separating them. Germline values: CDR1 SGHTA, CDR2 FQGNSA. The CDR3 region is CASSLVAGDSYEQYF. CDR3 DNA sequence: TGTGCCAGCAGCTTAGTGGCGGGTGACTCCTACGAGCAGTACTTC.

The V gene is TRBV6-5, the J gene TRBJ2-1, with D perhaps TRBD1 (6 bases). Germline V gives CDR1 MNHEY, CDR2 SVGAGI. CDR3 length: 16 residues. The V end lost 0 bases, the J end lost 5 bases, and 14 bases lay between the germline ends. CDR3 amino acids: CASSYSLMTGNNEQFF. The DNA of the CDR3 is TGTGCCAGCAGTTACTCTCTTATGACAGGCAACAATGAGCAGTTCTTC.

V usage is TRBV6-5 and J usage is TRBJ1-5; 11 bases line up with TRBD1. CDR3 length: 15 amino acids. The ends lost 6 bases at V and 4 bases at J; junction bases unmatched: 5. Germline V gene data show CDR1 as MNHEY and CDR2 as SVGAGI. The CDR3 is CASSPWDRGNQPQHF. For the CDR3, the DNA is TGTGCCAGCAGCCCCTGGGACAGGGGGAATCAGCCCCAGCATTTT.

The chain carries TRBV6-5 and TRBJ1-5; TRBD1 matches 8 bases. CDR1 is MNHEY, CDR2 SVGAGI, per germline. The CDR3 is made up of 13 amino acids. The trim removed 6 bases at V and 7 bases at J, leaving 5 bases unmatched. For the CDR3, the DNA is TGTGCCAGCAGACAGACAGGGGACCAGCCCCAGCATTTT. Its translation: CASRQTGDQPQHF.

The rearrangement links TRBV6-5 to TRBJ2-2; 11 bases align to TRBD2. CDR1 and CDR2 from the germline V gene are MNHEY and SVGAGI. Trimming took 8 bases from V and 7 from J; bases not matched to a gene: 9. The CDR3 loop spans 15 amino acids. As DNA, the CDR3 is TGTGCCAGCGGTAGCGGGGGGGCCGAGGGCGGGGAGCTGTTTTTT. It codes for CASGSGGAEGGELFF.

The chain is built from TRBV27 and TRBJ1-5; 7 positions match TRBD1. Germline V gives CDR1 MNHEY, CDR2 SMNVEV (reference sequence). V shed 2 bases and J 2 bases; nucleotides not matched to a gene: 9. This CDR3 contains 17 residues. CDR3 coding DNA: TGTGCCAGCAGTTTACGCCCCCTTACAGGGGGCAATCAGCCCCAGCATTTT. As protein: CASSLRPLTGGNQPQHF.

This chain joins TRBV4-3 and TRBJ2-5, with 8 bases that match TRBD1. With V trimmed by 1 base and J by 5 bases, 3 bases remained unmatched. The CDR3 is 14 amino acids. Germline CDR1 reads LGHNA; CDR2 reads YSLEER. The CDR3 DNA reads TGCGCCAGCAGCCAAGGACAGGGGATGGAGACCCAGTACTTC. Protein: CASSQGQGMETQYF.

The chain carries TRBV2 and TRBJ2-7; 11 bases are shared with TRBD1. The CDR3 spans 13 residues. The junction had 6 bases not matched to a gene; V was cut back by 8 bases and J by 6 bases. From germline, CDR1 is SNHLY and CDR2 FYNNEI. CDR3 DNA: TGTGCCAGCGGGACAGGGGGTAGACTCGAGCAGTACTTC. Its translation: CASGTGGRLEQYF.